These 10 T cell receptor beta chains were sequenced from one sample in a study of shared clonotypes between healthy human individuals. Clones were sequenced by immunoSEQ multiplex PCR, and TCRdb holds only the in-frame ones, with some missing. The sample lists around 450,000 clones, roughly 83% occurring once. The source material was PBMCs. The receptor set was obtained from a woman between 35 and 50 years old in good health. Some clones in this sample may be carry-over from other donors' samples.

The V and J genes are TRBV5-6 and TRBJ2-2; 9 bases are shared with TRBD1. The CDR3 totals 16 residues. Germline V CDR1 and CDR2: SGHDT, YYEEEE. V lost 2 bases, J lost 4 bases, and 6 bases stayed unmatched. CDR3 in DNA: TGTGCCAGCAGCTTTGGACAGGGGAGGGGCACCGGGGAGCTGTTTTTT. Amino acid sequence: CASSFGQGRGTGELFF.

V usage is TRBV2 and J usage is TRBJ1-2; D gene unclear. The length of the CDR3 is 12 residues. V was shortened by 0 bases and J by 5 bases, with 4 bases between the two germline ends. CDR1 and CDR2 from the germline V gene are SNHLY and FYNNEI. Here the CDR3 reads CASSEALYGYTF. The DNA for the CDR3 is TGTGCCAGCAGTGAAGCGTTGTATGGCTACACCTTC.

V gene TRBV28 combines with J gene TRBJ2-3; 7 nucleotides match TRBD1. Per the germline V gene, CDR1 is MDHEN and CDR2 is SYDVKM. With 8 bases clipped from V and 2 bases from J, the junction kept 4 bases outside the gene matches. The length of the CDR3 is 13 residues. The CDR3 is CASSGQATDTQYF. The DNA of the CDR3 is TGTGCCAGCTCAGGACAGGCCACAGATACGCAGTATTTT.

This chain joins TRBV6-1 and TRBJ2-3; 12 bases match TRBD1. Germline V CDR1 and CDR2: MNHNS, SASEGT. The junction had 7 bases not matched to a gene; V was cut back by 4 bases and J by 2 bases. This CDR3 region has 17 residues. CDR3 sequence: CASSVTGTGGYTDTQYF. In nucleotides, the CDR3 is TGTGCCAGCAGTGTCACCGGGACAGGGGGCTACACAGATACGCAGTATTTT.

The chain joins TRBV6-1 to TRBJ1-1; 9 bases map to TRBD1. V dropped 6 bases and J dropped 2; count of bases not matched to a gene: 1. The CDR3 is made up of 13 amino acids. Germline V gene lookup returns CDR1 MNHNS and CDR2 SASEGT. The CDR3 DNA reads TGTGCCAGCAGGGACAGGGGAAACACTGAAGCTTTCTTT. It yields the protein CASRDRGNTEAFF.

The gene calls are TRBV28 and TRBJ2-1; D may be TRBD1 or TRBD2 (5 bases each). V lost 4 bases to trimming and J lost 10 bases, with 14 bases between them. The CDR3 is 13 amino acids. Germline V gene sequence: CDR1 MDHEN, CDR2 SYDVKM. CDR3: CASSWTPPGEQFF. The DNA of the CDR3 is TGTGCCAGCAGTTGGACACCTCCGGGAGAGCAGTTCTTC.

The chain carries TRBV10-3 and TRBJ2-7; a possible D gene is TRBD2 (6 bases). Germline V gene data show CDR1 as ENHRY and CDR2 as SYGVKD. The length of the CDR3 is 10 residues. V was cut by 8 bases and J by 7 bases, with 9 bases left in between. The DNA of the CDR3 is TGTGCCATCGGCCGGGAGGAGCAGTACTTC. Translated: CAIGREEQYF.

The rearrangement links TRBV7-9 to TRBJ1-1; tentative D call: TRBD1 (6 bases). Germline assignment: CDR1 SEHNR and CDR2 FQNEAQ (reference sequence). The CDR3 extends over 19 amino acids. Trimming took off 0 bases at V and 6 bases at J, with 26 bases between the two ends. The CDR3 protein is CASSLAVRGLSVRGAEAFF. CDR3 in DNA: TGTGCCAGCAGCTTAGCTGTACGGGGGCTGTCGGTTCGGGGAGCTGAAGCTTTCTTT. The entire variable domain, with the rest obtained from reference TRBV7-9 and TRBJ1-1, is as follows: DTGVSQNPRHKITKRGQNVTFRCDPISEHNRLYWYRQTLGQGPEFLTYFQNEAQLEKSRLLSDRFSAERPKGSFSTLEIQRTEQGDSAMYLCASSLAVRGLSVRGAEAFFGQGTRLTVV.

The J gene is TRBJ1-4, the V gene TRBV6-5, with TRBD1 matching over 7 bases. Germline V CDR1 and CDR2: MNHEY, SVGAGI. The trim removed 0 bases at V and 10 bases at J, leaving 5 bases unmatched. The CDR3 sequence is 14 residues long. CDR3 amino acids: CASSYSGGAGKLFF. CDR3 coding DNA: TGTGCCAGCAGTTACTCAGGGGGCGCTGGAAAACTGTTTTTT.

Worth noting for this clone: The same CDR3 also results from other DNA sequences found in this sample. V gene TRBV28 combines with J gene TRBJ2-4, with TRBD2 as a possible D gene (6 bases). V gave up 6 bases and J gave up 3 bases, with 9 bases separating them. This CDR3 spans 13 amino acids. CDR1 and CDR2 from the germline V gene are MDHEN and SYDVKM. CDR3 DNA: TGTGCCAGCAGCGGGACTGGCAAAAACATTCAGTACTTC. This encodes CASSGTGKNIQYF.